Listed here are 6 T cell receptor beta chains from one sample, sequenced in a study of blood T cell repertoires in COVID-19. TCRdb's copy holds only in-frame clones and misses some; the assay was immunoSEQ multiplex PCR. The sample yields about 440,000 clones, roughly 91% seen once. Sequences were obtained from PBMCs or T cells enriched from blood (not recorded which). Receptor source: a man aged 18 to 29 who had recovered from COVID-19.

J is TRBJ2-3 and V is TRBV5-6; D remains unclear. Trimming took 4 bases from V and 3 from J, leaving 3 bases between them. The CDR3 runs to 11 residues. Per germline, CDR1 SGHDT and CDR2 YYEEEE. In nucleotides, the CDR3 is TGTGCCAGCAGCCTTACAGATACGCAGTATTTT. It yields the protein CASSLTDTQYF.

The J gene is TRBJ2-7, the V gene TRBV29-1; 8 bases are shared with TRBD2. CDR3 length equals 12 residues. Germline CDR1 SQVTM, CDR2 ANQGSEA. V dropped 6 bases and J dropped 5; count of bases not matched to a gene: 6. The CDR3 nucleotides read TGCAGCGTGGGGACTAGACACAACGAGCAGTACTTC. As protein: CSVGTRHNEQYF.

The chain joins TRBV14 to TRBJ2-1; TRBD2 matches at 8 bases. The junction had 7 bases not matched to a gene; V was cut back by 3 bases and J by 6 bases. Germline lookup yields CDR1 SGHDN and CDR2 FVKESK. This CDR3 has 15 residues. CDR3 bases: TGTGCCAGCAGCCACAAAAGCGGGAGCTTCAATGAGCAGTTCTTC. This codes for CASSHKSGSFNEQFF.

The chain joins TRBV28 to TRBJ1-1; D possibly corresponds to TRBD1 (5 bases). The germline V gene encodes CDR1 MDHEN and CDR2 SYDVKM. The CDR3 consists of 13 residues. Trimming took off 3 bases at V and 11 bases at J, with 16 bases between the two ends. Here the CDR3 reads CASSLGGGNVAFF. DNA of the CDR3: TGTGCCAGCAGTTTGGGCGGGGGGAATGTTGCTTTCTTT.

V is TRBV28 and J is TRBJ2-1, with TRBD2 matching 8 bases. This CDR3 is built from 18 residues. Germline lookup yields CDR1 MDHEN and CDR2 SYDVKM. V lost 5 bases to trimming and J lost 4 bases; unmatched junction nucleotides: 16. CDR3 sequence (DNA): TGTGCCAGCAGTCTCTCTCTGGACAAGCGGGAGTGGTACAATGAGCAGTTCTTC. This encodes CASSLSLDKREWYNEQFF.

This sequence joins TRBV2 and TRBJ2-1; the match to TRBD2 covers 7 bases. Trimming removed 6 bases from V and 4 bases from J; junction bases left unmatched: 9. The CDR3 length is 15 residues. Germline lookup yields CDR1 SNHLY and CDR2 FYNNEI. The CDR3 sequence is CASRMGGGVYNEQFF. The CDR3 DNA is TGTGCCAGCAGGATGGGTGGGGGGGTTTACAATGAGCAGTTCTTC.